The present T cell receptor beta chain was sequenced within a study of ipilimumab plus nivolumab after autologous stem cell transplantation. In germline, CDR1 is SEHNR, CDR2 FQNEAQ (reference sequence). V shed 4 bases and J shed 2 bases, with 11 bases lying between them. The CDR3 has 14 amino acids. In its sample, this clone ranks as medium-sized. Antigen unknown. Findings of the study overall: Per the authors, repertoire, Treg and microbiota data justify further study.

Clones were read by immunoSEQ multiplex PCR, and TCRdb kept only the in-frame ones, dropping some. The repertoire holds around 15,000 clones, around 80% seen once, with more than 20% in the top ten. Ipilimumab, 1 mg/kg, started 14 to 28 days after autologous transplant. Through week 26, nivolumab 3 mg/kg IV was given weeks 1, 4, 7, 10, then biweekly. J is TRBJ1-1 and V is TRBV7-9, with D hard to call. The sequence derives from a male donor with diffuse large B-cell lymphoma. The sequences come from PBMCs, collected in a trial of ipilimumab plus nivolumab as post-transplant consolidation. The CDR3 nucleotides are TGTGCCAGCAGCTCCTTAATCCGCAACACTGAAGCTTTCTTT. This encodes CASSSLIRNTEAFF.